A selection of T cell receptor beta chains follows, all from one sample in a study of blood T cell repertoires in COVID-19. Data came from immunoSEQ multiplex PCR; TCRdb stores just in-frame clones and leaves some out. The sample lists 250,000 or so clones, 80% to 90% seen once, with around 1.5% in the top ten. The sample was peripheral blood. These receptors came from a man older than 75 with acute or convalescent COVID-19. Each CDR3 is given with its conserved first and last residue. The D gene is left open where the match is weak. Clone size is given for some rows only: seen once, a few or many times, or a class if the clone is expanded.

>.|TRBJ1-2|.|TRBV21-1
CASSKDGTGGLGGYTF
TGTGCCAGCAGCAAAGATGGGACAGGGGGCTTGGGCGGCTACACCTTC
>TRBD2|TRBJ2-5|.|TRBV5-1
CASSLLGLAAQETQYF
TGCGCCAGCAGCTTGCTGGGACTAGCGGCCCAAGAGACCCAGTACTTC
>.|TRBJ1-5|.|TRBV27
CASSSNSNQPQHF
TGTGCCAGCAGCTCTAATAGCAATCAGCCCCAGCATTTT
>TRBD1|TRBJ2-7|.|TRBV10-3
CAISDPGQAGGYEQYF
TGTGCCATCAGTGACCCCGGACAGGCTGGGGGCTACGAGCAGTACTTC
>.|TRBJ2-1|.|TRBV7-9
CASLLSGFLYNEQFF
TGTGCCAGCCTCCTATCGGGGTTTCTTTACAATGAGCAGTTCTTC
>TRBD1|TRBJ2-5|.|TRBV29-1
CSVGTGRETQYF
TGCAGCGTTGGGACAGGACGAGAGACCCAGTACTTC
>TRBD1|TRBJ2-3|.|TRBV24-1
CATSDRTGGARDTQYF
TGTGCCACCAGTGATAGGACAGGGGGCGCCCGGGATACGCAGTATTTT
>.|TRBJ1-5|.|TRBV19
CASSIAGSLNNQPQHF
TGTGCCAGTAGTATAGCAGGGTCGTTGAACAATCAGCCCCAGCATTTT
>TRBD2|TRBJ2-3|.|TRBV10-3
CAISESGGGTKDTQYF
TGTGCCATCAGTGAGTCGGGGGGGGGTACCAAGGATACGCAGTATTTT
>.|TRBJ2-3|.|TRBV7-8
CASRHVSVSHLDTQYF
TGTGCCAGCAGACATGTGTCCGTGTCCCACCTAGATACGCAGTATTTT
>.|TRBJ1-1|.|TRBV7-9
CASSRREDMNTEAFF
TGTGCCAGCAGCCGAAGGGAGGACATGAACACTGAAGCTTTCTTT
>TRBD2|TRBJ2-5|.|TRBV7-3
CASSLGTSGGQETQYF
TGTGCCAGCAGCTTAGGGACTAGCGGGGGTCAAGAGACCCAGTACTTC
>TRBD2|TRBJ2-7|.|TRBV10-3
CAISVQTSGSWGEQYF
TGTGCCATCAGTGTACAGACTAGCGGGAGTTGGGGCGAGCAGTACTTC
>TRBD1|TRBJ2-1|few|TRBV2
CASSDETGGVYEQFF
TGTGCCAGCAGTGACGAGACAGGGGGTGTCTATGAGCAGTTCTTC
>TRBD1|TRBJ1-4|.|TRBV7-2
CASSPRTGVREKLFF
TGTGCCAGCAGCCCCCGGACAGGTGTGAGAGAAAAACTGTTTTTT
>.|TRBJ2-5|.|TRBV2
CATSQGHQETQYF
TGTGCCACCTCCCAGGGCCACCAAGAGACCCAGTACTTC
>.|TRBJ1-4|.|TRBV5-1
CASRLGGGEKLFF
TGCGCCAGCAGGTTGGGGGGCGGCGAAAAACTGTTTTTT
>.|TRBJ2-2|.|TRBV18
CASSPQKTGWNTGELFF
TGTGCCAGCTCACCACAGAAAACAGGGTGGAACACCGGGGAGCTGTTTTTT